Presented here are 2 T cell receptor beta chains from one specimen sequenced in a study of cytomegalovirus exposure and HLA in healthy donors. Assay used: immunoSEQ multiplex PCR; TCRdb lists only in-frame clones, some missing. Among about 73,000 clones listed, about 95% were seen once. Sequencing used PBMCs. The receptors stem from a woman aged 18 to 35 in good health and CMV-seronegative.

This CDR3 is CASSEGGDAGNTIYF. The CDR3 DNA reads TGTGCCAGCAGTGAGGGGGGGGATGCTGGAAACACCATATATTTT. The V call is TRBV6-1, the J call TRBJ1-3; D might be TRBD1 (5 bases). Germline V CDR1 and CDR2: MNHNS, SASEGT. Trimming pared 3 bases from V and 2 bases from J, leaving 11 bases between. The CDR3 contains 15 residues.

The V gene is TRBV7-3, the J gene TRBJ2-1; TRBD1 might be the D (5 bases). Germline V gives CDR1 SGHTA, CDR2 FQGTGA. The CDR3 has 17 amino acids. V shed 5 bases and J shed 4 bases, with 21 bases lying between them. DNA for the CDR3: TGTGCCAGCAGCCATCGAGGTGTAGGGGATTTGTACAATGAGCAGTTCTTC. It translates to CASSHRGVGDLYNEQFF.